One sample yielded the 21 T cell receptor beta chains listed below, sequenced in a study of technical replicates of blood from a handful of donors. The table came from immunoSEQ multiplex PCR; TCRdb's copy has only in-frame clones and leaves some out. The sample lists some 62,000 clones; 70% to 90% were seen once. The sequencing sample was made of PBMCs. The receptor set was obtained from a human donor in good health. Some clones in this sample may be carry-over from other donors' samples.

This chain links TRBV6-4 with TRBJ2-3; possibly TRBD1 for D (6 bases). Germline V gene sequence: CDR1 MRHNA, CDR2 SNTAGT. This CDR3 has 17 amino acids. Trimming shortened V by 1 base and J by 2 bases, and 16 bases separated the two germline ends. CDR3 nucleotide sequence: TGTGCCAGCAGTGACTGTATGCGAGGGGGTATCACAGATACGCAGTATTTT. This translates into CASSDCMRGGITDTQYF.

J is TRBJ1-6 and V is TRBV30; D uncertain. The V end was cut by 0 bases, the J end by 4 bases, with 7 bases between. Germline assignment: CDR1 GTSNPN and CDR2 SVGIG (reference sequence). The CDR3 loop spans 14 amino acids. CDR3 bases: TGTGCCTGGAGTGTACGGGGTTATAATTCACCCCTCCACTTT. Translation: CAWSVRGYNSPLHF.

The rearrangement links TRBV2 to TRBJ2-7; D possibly corresponds to TRBD1 (6 bases). Germline CDR1 is SNHLY and CDR2 is FYNNEI. The V end was cut by 4 bases, the J end by 0 bases, with 13 bases between. This CDR3 is 15 amino acids long. The CDR3 DNA is TGTGCCAGCAGTGTAGGGGACACCTCCTCCTACGAGCAGTACTTC. It codes for CASSVGDTSSYEQYF.

There are a few counts of this clone. The chain recombines TRBV19 with TRBJ2-1, with D uncertain. Deletions cut 3 bases from V and 1 base from J, with 13 bases between. The CDR3 is 16 residues long. Per germline, CDR1 LNHDA and CDR2 SQIVND (reference sequence). The CDR3 coding sequence is TGTGCCAGTAGTATGGGCGATCGTCCTTCCTACAATGAGCAGTTCTTC. Its translation is CASSMGDRPSYNEQFF.

This sequence joins TRBV13 and TRBJ2-3; 8 bases are a match to TRBD2. There are 17 residues in the CDR3. The J segment lost 2 bases and the V segment lost 5 bases, leaving 12 bases of the junction unmatched. Germline CDR1 and CDR2: PRHDT and FYEKMQ (reference sequence). The CDR3 DNA follows: TGTGCCAGCAGCCGCTTAGATACTAGCGGATTCACAGATACGCAGTATTTT. Encoded protein: CASSRLDTSGFTDTQYF.

The chain combines TRBV29-1 with TRBJ2-5; 16 nucleotides align to TRBD2. V trimming: 5 bases; J trimming: 4 bases; junction bases outside the gene matches: 7. The CDR3 is 16 amino acids. Germline V gene data show CDR1 as SQVTM and CDR2 as ANQGSEA. The CDR3 DNA sequence: TGCAGCGTTCAGGGACTAGCGGGAGGGAGAGGAGAGACCCAGTACTTC. Amino acids: CSVQGLAGGRGETQYF.

The chain couples TRBV5-4 to TRBJ1-2, with D perhaps TRBD1 (6 bases). Trimming shortened V by 0 bases and J by 8 bases, and 14 bases separated the two germline ends. This CDR3 region has 14 residues. CDR1 and CDR2 (germline): SGHNT, YYREEE (reference sequence). The CDR3 DNA reads as TGTGCCAGCAGCTTGGCAGGGGTAACTGGCGGCTACACCTTC. It translates to CASSLAGVTGGYTF.

This clone was seen only a few times. V is TRBV7-9 and J is TRBJ2-2; unclear D gene. The CDR3 spans 13 residues. Trimming removed 6 bases from V and 5 bases from J, with 10 bases in between. Per the germline V gene, CDR1 is SEHNR and CDR2 is FQNEAQ (reference sequence). The CDR3 DNA sequence: TGTGCCAGCAGTGAAGAGTTAACCGGGGAGCTGTTTTTT. It codes for CASSEELTGELFF. The entire variable domain, with the rest obtained from reference TRBV7-9 and TRBJ2-2, is as follows: DTGVSQNPRHKITKRGQNVTFRCDPISEHNRLYWYRQTLGQGPEFLTYFQNEAQLEKSRLLSDRFSAERPKGSFSTLEIQRTEQGDSAMYLCASSEELTGELFFGEGSRLTVL.

V is TRBV29-1 and J is TRBJ2-7, with 9 bases lining up with TRBD1. J lost 0 bases, V lost 3 bases, and 6 bases had no gene match. Germline V gene data show CDR1 as SQVTM and CDR2 as ANQGSEA. There are 15 residues in the CDR3. The CDR3 DNA follows: TGCAGCGTTGATCTGGGGACAGGGCTCTCCTACGAGCAGTACTTC. Protein sequence: CSVDLGTGLSYEQYF.

This clone appeared once. This chain links TRBV2 with TRBJ1-6; D unresolved. Trimming pared 7 bases from V and 5 bases from J, leaving 15 bases between. The CDR3 totals 15 residues. Germline CDR1 and CDR2: SNHLY and FYNNEI. CDR3 in amino acids: CASMIKQWDNSPLHF. The CDR3 DNA is TGTGCCAGCATGATCAAACAGTGGGATAATTCACCCCTCCACTTT.

In DNA, the CDR3 is TGTGCCAGCAGTCCCGGGACTCCGTACAATGAGCAGTTCTTC. It yields the protein CASSPGTPYNEQFF. The chain has TRBV27 and TRBJ2-1; D might be TRBD2 (6 bases). Germline CDR1 MNHEY, CDR2 SMNVEV (reference sequence). Between the trimmed V and J ends, which lost 5 bases and 4 bases, there was a span of 12 bases. This CDR3 has 14 amino acids.

Only a few counts were recorded for this clone. J is TRBJ1-1 and V is TRBV10-3; a weak D match, TRBD1 (5 bases). The CDR3 is made up of 13 amino acids. V was pared by 10 bases and J by 0 bases, with 12 bases between. Germline lookup yields CDR1 ENHRY and CDR2 SYGVKD. The CDR3 loop is CATLDSLNTEAFF. The CDR3 DNA sequence: TGTGCCACCCTCGACAGTCTGAACACTGAAGCTTTCTTT.

The rearrangement uses TRBV7-8 and TRBJ2-3; 11 bases agree with TRBD2. The CDR3 is 17 residues long. V shed 5 bases, J shed 11 bases, and the junction held 18 bases outside the gene matches. Germline CDR1 and CDR2: SGHVS and FQNEAQ. CDR3 sequence: CASSAPLRLAGRSGQYF. The CDR3 region has the DNA TGTGCCAGCAGCGCTCCCCTCCGACTAGCGGGGAGGTCAGGGCAGTATTTT.

This clone occurred a few times. The V call is TRBV4-3, the J call TRBJ2-3; D gene unclear. The CDR3 runs 15 residues. Trimming left V 0 bases short and J 4 bases short, with 11 bases between. Germline V CDR1 and CDR2: LGHNA, YSLEER. CDR3 bases: TGCGCCAGCAGCCAAGACAGGCAGCCCGCAGATACGCAGTATTTT. Encoded protein: CASSQDRQPADTQYF.

The chain has TRBV7-6 and TRBJ2-1, with D possibly TRBD2 on 5 matching bases. Germline values: CDR1 SGHVS, CDR2 FNYEAQ. V gave up 5 bases and J gave up 3 bases, with 17 bases separating them. This CDR3 is 16 amino acids long. The CDR3 here is CASSPLASGGYNEQFF. In nucleotides, the CDR3 is TGTGCCAGCAGCCCCTTGGCGAGCGGAGGCTACAATGAGCAGTTCTTC. Using reference TRBV7-6 and TRBJ2-1 for the parts outside the CDR3, the full variable domain is GAGVSQSPRYKVTKRGQDVALRCDPISGHVSLYWYRQALGQGPEFLTYFNYEAQQDKSGLPNDRFSAERPEGSISTLTIQRTEQRDSAMYRCASSPLASGGYNEQFFGPGTRLTVL.

This clone was detected only a few times. The chain joins TRBV4-1 to TRBJ2-3; D might be TRBD2 (5 bases). The CDR3 sequence is 14 residues long. The V gene's germline CDR1 is MGHRA and CDR2 YSYEKL. V lost 8 bases, J lost 5 bases, and 17 bases lay in between. DNA for the CDR3: TGCGCCAGCGGTCCCAGCGGCCTAGGAGATACGCAGTATTTT. Translated: CASGPSGLGDTQYF.

The chain joins TRBV10-3 to TRBJ2-2; D is perhaps TRBD2 (5 bases). The V end was cut by 5 bases, the J end by 7 bases, with 8 bases between. The CDR3 spans 12 residues. Germline loops: CDR1 ENHRY, CDR2 SYGVKD. CDR3 region: CAISLASGELFF. CDR3 bases: TGTGCCATCAGTCTAGCAAGCGGGGAGCTGTTTTTT.

V and J are TRBV18 and TRBJ2-1; D perhaps matches TRBD1 (5 bases). The CDR3 runs to 16 residues. Trimming took 5 bases from V and 3 from J, leaving 17 bases between them. Germline loops: CDR1 KGHSH, CDR2 LQKENI. CDR3 region: CASSAGIEADYNEQFF. In nucleotides, the CDR3 is TGTGCCAGCTCAGCAGGGATTGAGGCGGACTACAATGAGCAGTTCTTC.

This clone is large within its sample. This chain connects TRBV5-4 to TRBJ2-6; D call uncertain. Trimming cost V 4 bases and J 0 bases, with 11 bases left between them. Germline CDR1 and CDR2: SGHNT and YYREEE (reference sequence). CDR3 length: 16 amino acids. The CDR3 spells CASSALPSSGANVLTF. The CDR3, as DNA: TGTGCCAGCAGCGCCTTACCGAGCTCTGGGGCCAACGTCCTGACTTTC. Supplemented by reference TRBV5-4 and TRBJ2-6, the full variable domain reads ETGVTQSPTHLIKTRGQQVTLRCSSQSGHNTVSWYQQALGQGPQFIFQYYREEENGRGNFPPRFSGLQFPNYSSELNVNALELDDSALYLCASSALPSSGANVLTFGAGSRLTVL.

Of note for this clone: A read error may produce the germline difference seen at one junction end. The chain carries TRBV18 and TRBJ1-5; weak D call: TRBD1 (5 bases). This CDR3 region has 13 residues. The germline V gene encodes CDR1 KGHSH and CDR2 LQKENI. The CDR3 DNA sequence: TGTGCCAGCTCTCCACAGCAGGAGGGGTCCCAGCATTTT. Its protein is CASSPQQEGSQHF.

V usage is TRBV9 and J usage is TRBJ1-3, with 7 positions matching TRBD1. From germline, CDR1 is SGDLS and CDR2 YYNGEE. This CDR3 contains 17 residues. J gave up 0 bases and V 4 bases, and 10 bases lay outside the gene matches. For the CDR3, the DNA is TGTGCCAGCAGCCCAAGAGGGTCAGGGGGCTCTGGAAACACCATATATTTT. Its protein product is CASSPRGSGGSGNTIYF.